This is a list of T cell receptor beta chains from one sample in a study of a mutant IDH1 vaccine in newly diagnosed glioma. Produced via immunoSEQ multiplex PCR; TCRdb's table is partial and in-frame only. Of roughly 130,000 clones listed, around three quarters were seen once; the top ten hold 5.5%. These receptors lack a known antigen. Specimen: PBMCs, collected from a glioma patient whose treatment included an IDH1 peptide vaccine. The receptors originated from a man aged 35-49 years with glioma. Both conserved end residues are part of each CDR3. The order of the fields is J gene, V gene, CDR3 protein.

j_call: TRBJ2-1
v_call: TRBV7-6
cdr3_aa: CASSLAAGNTYNEQFF

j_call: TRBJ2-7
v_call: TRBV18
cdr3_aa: CASSPLPGTPGGEQYF

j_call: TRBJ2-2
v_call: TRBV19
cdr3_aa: CASSISKTGELFF

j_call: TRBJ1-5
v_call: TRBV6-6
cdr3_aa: CASSYLVGGNQPQHF

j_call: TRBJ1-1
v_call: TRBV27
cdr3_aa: CASSLSGGLTEAFF

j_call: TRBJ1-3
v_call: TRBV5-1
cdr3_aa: CASSLSLSGNTIYF

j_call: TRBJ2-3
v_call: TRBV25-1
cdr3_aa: CASSAGRTDTQYF

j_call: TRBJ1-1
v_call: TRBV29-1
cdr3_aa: CSATAGLNTEAFF

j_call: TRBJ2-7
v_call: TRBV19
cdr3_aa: CASSRQGAHENYEQYF

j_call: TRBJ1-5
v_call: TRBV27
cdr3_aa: CASGYRGDGNQPQHF

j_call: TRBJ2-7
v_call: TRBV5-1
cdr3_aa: CASSLLVSYEQYF

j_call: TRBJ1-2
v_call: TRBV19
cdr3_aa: CASRARAGGIDGYTF

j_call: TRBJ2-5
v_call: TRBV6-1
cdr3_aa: CASKYSGTGAETQYF

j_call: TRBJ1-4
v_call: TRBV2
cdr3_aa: CASRGMLQEKLFF

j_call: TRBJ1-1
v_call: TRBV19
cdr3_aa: CASSLGGSAEAFF

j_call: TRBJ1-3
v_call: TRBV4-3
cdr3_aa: CASSQVGRGTIYF